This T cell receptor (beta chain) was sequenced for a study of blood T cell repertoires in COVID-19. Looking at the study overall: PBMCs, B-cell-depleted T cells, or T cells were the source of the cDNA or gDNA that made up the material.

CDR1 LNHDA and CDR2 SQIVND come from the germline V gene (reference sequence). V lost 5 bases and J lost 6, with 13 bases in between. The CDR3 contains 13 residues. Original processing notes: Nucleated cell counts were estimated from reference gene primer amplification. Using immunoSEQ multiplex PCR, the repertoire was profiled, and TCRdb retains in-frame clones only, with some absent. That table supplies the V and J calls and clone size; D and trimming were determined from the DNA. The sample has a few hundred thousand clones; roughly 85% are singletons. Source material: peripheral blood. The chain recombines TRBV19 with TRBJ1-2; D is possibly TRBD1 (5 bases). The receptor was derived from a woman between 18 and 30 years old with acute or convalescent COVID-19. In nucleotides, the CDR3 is TGTGCCAGTAGTTATAGGTCGGGGGATGGCTACACCTTC. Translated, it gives CASSYRSGDGYTF. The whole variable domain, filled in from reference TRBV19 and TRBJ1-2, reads DGGITQSPKYLFRKEGQNVTLSCEQNLNHDAMYWYRQDPGQGLRLIYYSQIVNDFQKGDIAEGYSVSREKKESFPLTVTSAQKNPTAFYLCASSYRSGDGYTFGSGTRLTVV.